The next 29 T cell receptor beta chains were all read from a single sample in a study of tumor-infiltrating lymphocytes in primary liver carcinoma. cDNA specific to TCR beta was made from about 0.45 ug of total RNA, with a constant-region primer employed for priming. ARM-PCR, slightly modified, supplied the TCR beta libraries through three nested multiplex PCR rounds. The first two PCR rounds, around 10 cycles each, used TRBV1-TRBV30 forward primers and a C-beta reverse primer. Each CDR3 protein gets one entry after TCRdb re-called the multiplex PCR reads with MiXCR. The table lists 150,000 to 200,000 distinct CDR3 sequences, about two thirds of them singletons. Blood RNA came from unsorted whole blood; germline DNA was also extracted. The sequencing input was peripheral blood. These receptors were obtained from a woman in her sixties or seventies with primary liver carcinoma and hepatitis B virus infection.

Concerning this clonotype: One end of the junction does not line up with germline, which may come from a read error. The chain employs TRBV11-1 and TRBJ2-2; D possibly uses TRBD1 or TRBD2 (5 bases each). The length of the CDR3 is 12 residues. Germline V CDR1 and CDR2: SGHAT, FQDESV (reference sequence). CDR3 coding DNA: TGTACCAGCAGCTTACAGGTCGGGAAGCTGCTTTTT. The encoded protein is CTSSLQVGKLLF.

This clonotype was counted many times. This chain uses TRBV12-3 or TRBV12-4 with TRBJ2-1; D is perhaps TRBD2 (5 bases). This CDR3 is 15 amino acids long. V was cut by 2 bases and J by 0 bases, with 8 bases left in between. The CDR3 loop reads CASSLMGASYNEQFF. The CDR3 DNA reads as TGTGCCAGCAGTTTAATGGGAGCCTCCTACAATGAGCAGTTCTTC.

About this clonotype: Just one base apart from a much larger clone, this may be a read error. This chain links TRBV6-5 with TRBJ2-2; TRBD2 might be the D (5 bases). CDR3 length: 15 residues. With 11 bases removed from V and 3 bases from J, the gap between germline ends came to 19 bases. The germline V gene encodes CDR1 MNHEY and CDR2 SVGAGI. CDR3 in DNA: TGTGCCTCCAATGCCCGGGGATCCGACACCGGGGAGCTGTTTTTT. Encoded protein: CASNARGSDTGELFF.

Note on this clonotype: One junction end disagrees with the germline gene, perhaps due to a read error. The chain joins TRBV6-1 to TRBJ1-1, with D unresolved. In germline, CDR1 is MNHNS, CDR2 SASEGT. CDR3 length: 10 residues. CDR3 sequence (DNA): TGTGTCAGCAGTGGGAATGAAGCTTTCTTT. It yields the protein CVSSGNEAFF.

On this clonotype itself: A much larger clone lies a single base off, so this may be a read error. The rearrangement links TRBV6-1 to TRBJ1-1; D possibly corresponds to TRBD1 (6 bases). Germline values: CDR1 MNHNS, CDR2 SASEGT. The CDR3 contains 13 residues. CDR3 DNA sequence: TGTGCCAGCGGTGAATACCCAAGGGGGGTAGCTTTCTTT. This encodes CASGEYPRGVAFF.

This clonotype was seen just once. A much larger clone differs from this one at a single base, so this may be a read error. The CDR3 reads CASNQLGGTEAFF. CDR3 nucleotides: TGTGCCAGCAACCAATTGGGAGGGACTGAAGCTTTCTTT. V is TRBV4-2 and J is TRBJ1-1; no clear D. The CDR3 loop spans 13 amino acids. CDR1 LGHNA and CDR2 YNFKEQ come from the germline V gene.

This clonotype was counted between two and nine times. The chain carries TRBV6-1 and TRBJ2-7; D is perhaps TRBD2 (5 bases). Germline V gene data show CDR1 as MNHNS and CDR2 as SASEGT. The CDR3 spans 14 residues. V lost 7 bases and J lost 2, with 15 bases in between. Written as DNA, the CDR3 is TGTGCCAGCAATGACACGGGAAGTACCTACGAGCAGTACTTC. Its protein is CASNDTGSTYEQYF.

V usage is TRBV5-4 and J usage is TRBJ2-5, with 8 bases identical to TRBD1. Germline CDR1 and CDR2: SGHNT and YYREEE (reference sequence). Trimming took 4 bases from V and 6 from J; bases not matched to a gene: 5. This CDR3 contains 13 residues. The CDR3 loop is CASSDWDRKTQYF. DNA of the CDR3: TGTGCCAGCAGCGACTGGGACAGGAAGACCCAGTACTTC.

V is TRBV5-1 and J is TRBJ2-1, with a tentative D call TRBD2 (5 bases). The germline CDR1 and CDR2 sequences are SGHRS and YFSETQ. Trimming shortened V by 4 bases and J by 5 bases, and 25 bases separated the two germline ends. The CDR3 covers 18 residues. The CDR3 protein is CASSLESPWASRNNEQFF. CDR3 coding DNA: TGCGCCAGCAGCCTTGAGAGTCCTTGGGCTAGCAGGAACAATGAGCAGTTCTTC.

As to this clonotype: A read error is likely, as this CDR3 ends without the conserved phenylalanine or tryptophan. The chain's CDR3 is CASSLDGRGVGAETQYS. The CDR3 DNA reads TGTGCCAGCAGCTTAGATGGTAGGGGCGTGGGCGCTGAGACCCAGTACTCC. The J gene is TRBJ2-5, the V gene TRBV11-2, with D tentatively TRBD1 (5 bases). There are 17 residues in the CDR3. Trimming pared 0 bases from V and 5 bases from J, leaving 19 bases between. CDR1 is SGHAT, CDR2 FQNNGV, per germline.

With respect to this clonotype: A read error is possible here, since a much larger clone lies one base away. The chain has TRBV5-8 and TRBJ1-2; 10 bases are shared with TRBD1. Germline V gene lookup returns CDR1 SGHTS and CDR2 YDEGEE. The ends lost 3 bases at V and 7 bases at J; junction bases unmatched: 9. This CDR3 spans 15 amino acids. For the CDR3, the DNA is TGTGCCAGCAGCTCGGGACAGGGGAAACGCGGTGGCTACACCTTC. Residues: CASSSGQGKRGGYTF. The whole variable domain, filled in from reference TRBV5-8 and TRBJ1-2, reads EAGVTQSPTHLIKTRGQQATLRCSPISGHTSVYWYQQALGLGLQFLLWYDEGEERNRGNFPPRFSGRQFPNYSSELNVNALELEDSALYLCASSSGQGKRGGYTFGSGTRLTVV.

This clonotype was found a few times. The CDR3 reads CASSQDQGDYKTIYF. The CDR3 nucleotides read TGTGCCAGCAGCCAAGATCAAGGGGATTATAAAACCATATATTTT. The J gene is TRBJ1-3, the V gene TRBV14; possibly TRBD1 for D (5 bases). This CDR3 has 15 residues. The V and J ends lost 0 bases and 10 bases respectively, with 16 bases between them. The germline gives CDR1 SGHDN, CDR2 FVKESK. The whole variable domain, remainder taken from reference TRBV14 and TRBJ1-3, is EAGVTQFPSHSVIEKGQTVTLRCDPISGHDNLYWYRRVMGKEIKFLLHFVKESKQDESGMPNNRFLAERTGGTYSTLKVQPAELEDSGVYFCASSQDQGDYKTIYFGEGSWLTVV.

The CDR3 nucleotides are TGCATCGCGTGGGACTCAGGACAGCCAAACTATGGCTACACCTTC. Its protein is CIAWDSGQPNYGYTF. The chain carries TRBV29-1 and TRBJ1-2; a weak D match, TRBD1 (6 bases). The CDR3 contains 15 residues. CDR1 and CDR2 (germline): SQVTM, ANQGSEA.

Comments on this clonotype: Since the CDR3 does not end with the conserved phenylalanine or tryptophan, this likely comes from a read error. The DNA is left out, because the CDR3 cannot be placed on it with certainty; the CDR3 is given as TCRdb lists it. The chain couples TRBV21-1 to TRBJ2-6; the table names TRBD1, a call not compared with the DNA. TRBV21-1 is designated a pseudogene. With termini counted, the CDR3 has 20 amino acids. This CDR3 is CASSKGCSGTVVSGANVLTS.

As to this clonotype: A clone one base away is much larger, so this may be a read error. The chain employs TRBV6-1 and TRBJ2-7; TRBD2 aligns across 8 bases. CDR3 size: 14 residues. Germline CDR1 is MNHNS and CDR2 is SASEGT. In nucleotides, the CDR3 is TGTACCAGCAGGAACGGGGGGGGTCACCTGGAGCAGTACTTC. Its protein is CTSRNGGGHLEQYF.

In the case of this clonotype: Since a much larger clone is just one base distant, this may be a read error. The CDR3 DNA reads TGTGCCAGTAACCTAGCGGGAATAGGGGAGCAGTTCTTC. It is translated as CASNLAGIGEQFF. The chain employs TRBV28 and TRBJ2-1; 9 bases align to TRBD2. Germline V gene lookup returns CDR1 MDHEN and CDR2 SYDVKM. The junction had 10 bases not matched to a gene; V was cut back by 9 bases and J by 10 bases. This CDR3 is built from 13 residues.

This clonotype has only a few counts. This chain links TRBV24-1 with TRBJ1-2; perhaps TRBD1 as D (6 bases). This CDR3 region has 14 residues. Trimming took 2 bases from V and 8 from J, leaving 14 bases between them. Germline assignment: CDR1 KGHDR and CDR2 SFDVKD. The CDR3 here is CATSDSTRGRGYTF. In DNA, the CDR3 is TGTGCCACCAGTGATTCAACAAGGGGGAGGGGCTACACCTTC.

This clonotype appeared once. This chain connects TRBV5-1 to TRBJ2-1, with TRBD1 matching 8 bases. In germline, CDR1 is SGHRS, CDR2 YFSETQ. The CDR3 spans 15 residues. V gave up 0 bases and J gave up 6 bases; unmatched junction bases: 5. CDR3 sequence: CASSLGTGLSNEQFF. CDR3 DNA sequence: TGCGCCAGCAGCTTGGGGACAGGGTTGAGCAATGAGCAGTTCTTC.

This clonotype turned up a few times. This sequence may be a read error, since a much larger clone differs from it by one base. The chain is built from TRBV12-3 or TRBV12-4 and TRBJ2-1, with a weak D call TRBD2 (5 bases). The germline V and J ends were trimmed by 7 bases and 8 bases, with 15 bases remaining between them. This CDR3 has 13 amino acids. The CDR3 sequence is CASTPHGGDEQFF. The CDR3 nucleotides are TGTGCCAGCACCCCCCATGGAGGCGATGAGCAGTTCTTC.

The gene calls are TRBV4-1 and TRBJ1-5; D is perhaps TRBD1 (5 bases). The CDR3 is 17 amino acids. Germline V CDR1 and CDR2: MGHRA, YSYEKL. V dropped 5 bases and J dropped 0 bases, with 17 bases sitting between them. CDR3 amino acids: CASSCTTEGNSNQPQHF. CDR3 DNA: TGCGCCAGCAGCTGCACTACGGAGGGGAATAGCAATCAGCCCCAGCATTTT.

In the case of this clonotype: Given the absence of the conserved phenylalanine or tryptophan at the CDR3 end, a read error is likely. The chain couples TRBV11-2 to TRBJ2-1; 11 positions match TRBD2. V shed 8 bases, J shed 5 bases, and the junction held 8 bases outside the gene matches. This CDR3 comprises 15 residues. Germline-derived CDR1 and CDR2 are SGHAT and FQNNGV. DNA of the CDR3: TGTGCCAGCGGATTAGCGGGAGGGGTACACAATGAGCAGTTCCTC. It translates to CASGLAGGVHNEQFL.

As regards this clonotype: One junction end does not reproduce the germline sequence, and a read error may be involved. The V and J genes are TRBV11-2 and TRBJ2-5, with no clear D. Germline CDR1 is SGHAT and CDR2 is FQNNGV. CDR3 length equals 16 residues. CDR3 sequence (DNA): TGTACCAGCAGCTTAATGGTAGGCCTACCGGGAGAGACCCAGTACTTC. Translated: CTSSLMVGLPGETQYF.

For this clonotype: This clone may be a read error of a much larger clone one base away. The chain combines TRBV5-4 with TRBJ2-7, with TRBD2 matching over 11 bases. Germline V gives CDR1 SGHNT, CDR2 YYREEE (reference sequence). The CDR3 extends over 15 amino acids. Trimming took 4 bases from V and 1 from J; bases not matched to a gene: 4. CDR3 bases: TGTGCCAGCAGCATTGGGACTAGCGGATCCTACGAGCAGTACTTC. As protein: CASSIGTSGSYEQYF.

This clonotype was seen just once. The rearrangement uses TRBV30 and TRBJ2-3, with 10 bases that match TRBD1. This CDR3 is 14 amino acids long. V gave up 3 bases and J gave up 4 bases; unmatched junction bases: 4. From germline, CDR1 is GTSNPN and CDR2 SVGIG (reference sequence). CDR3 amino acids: CAWRRQGASDTQYF. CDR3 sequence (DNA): TGTGCCTGGAGACGACAGGGGGCTTCAGATACGCAGTATTTT.

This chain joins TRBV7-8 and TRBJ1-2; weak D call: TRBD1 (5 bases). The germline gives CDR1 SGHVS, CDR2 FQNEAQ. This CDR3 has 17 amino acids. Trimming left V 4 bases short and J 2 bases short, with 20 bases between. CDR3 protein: CASSYRQGAYSNYGYTF. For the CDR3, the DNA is TGTGCCAGCAGCTACCGCCAGGGCGCTTACTCGAACTATGGCTACACCTTC.

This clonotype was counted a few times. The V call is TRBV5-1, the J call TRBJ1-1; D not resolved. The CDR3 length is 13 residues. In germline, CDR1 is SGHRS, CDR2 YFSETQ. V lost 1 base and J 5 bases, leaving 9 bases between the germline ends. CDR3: CASSLTSWTEAFF. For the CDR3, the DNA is TGCGCCAGCAGCTTGACATCGTGGACTGAAGCTTTCTTT.

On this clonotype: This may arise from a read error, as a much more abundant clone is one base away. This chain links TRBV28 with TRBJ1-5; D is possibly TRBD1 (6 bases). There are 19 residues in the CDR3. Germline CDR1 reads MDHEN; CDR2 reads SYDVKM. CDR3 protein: CVSSLGGYRRDKRIQPQHF. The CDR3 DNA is TGTGTCAGCAGTTTAGGGGGATACCGGAGGGACAAGAGAATCCAGCCCCAGCATTTT.

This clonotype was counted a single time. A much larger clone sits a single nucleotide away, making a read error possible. Here the CDR3 DNA reads TGTGCCAGCAGTTACAGGGGACTAGCGGGATGCCATGAGCAGTTCTTC. It is translated as CASSYRGLAGCHEQFF. The chain couples TRBV6-2 or TRBV6-3 to TRBJ2-1; 13 bases are a match to TRBD2. V dropped 2 bases and J dropped 8; count of bases not matched to a gene: 6. The CDR3 spans 16 residues. CDR1 and CDR2 from the germline V gene are MNHEY and SVGEGT.

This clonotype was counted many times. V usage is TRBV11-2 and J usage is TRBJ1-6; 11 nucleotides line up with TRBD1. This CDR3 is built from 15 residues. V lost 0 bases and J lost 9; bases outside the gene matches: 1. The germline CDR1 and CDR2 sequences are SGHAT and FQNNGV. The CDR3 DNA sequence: TGTGCCAGCAGCTTAGAAGGGACAGGGGGTTCACCCCTCCACTTT. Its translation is CASSLEGTGGSPLHF. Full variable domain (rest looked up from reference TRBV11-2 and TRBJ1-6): EAGVAQSPRYKIIEKRQSVAFWCNPISGHATLYWYQQILGQGPKLLIQFQNNGVVDDSQLPKDRFSAERLKGVDSTLKIQPAKLEDSAVYLCASSLEGTGGSPLHFGNGTRLTVT.